Below, 18 T cell receptor beta chains from the same sample are listed, as sequenced in a study of shared clonotypes between healthy human individuals (dated by TCRdb to about 2020). The library was produced with the immunoSEQ multiplex PCR assay. The table was pulled from immuneACCESS by TCRdb, which kept in-frame rearrangements only. Such tables lose some clones; where checked, under half of the loss comes from unresolved V genes, and the rest has no known cause. In this sample the table shows roughly 1 million clones, around three quarters of which occur a single time. Jointly, the top ten make up 0.52% of the sample. The sequenced sample was memory CD4+ T cells from PBMCs. The intended sense of this specimen's cell subset or site label: CD45RA-negative fraction. Source of these receptors: a man aged 18 to 30 in good health. Some clones in this sample may be carry-over from other donors' samples.

CDR3 in DNA: TGTGCCAGCAGTTTAGGGCCGATTTACGAGCAGTACTTC. It encodes CASSLGPIYEQYF. This chain uses TRBV28 with TRBJ2-7, with unresolved D. V gave up 2 bases and J gave up 4 bases, with 9 bases separating them. From germline, CDR1 is MDHEN and CDR2 SYDVKM. This CDR3 comprises 13 residues.

This clone has only one observation. The chain couples TRBV7-3 to TRBJ2-2; D uncertain. Germline V gene sequence: CDR1 SGHTA, CDR2 FQGTGA. V gave up 5 bases and J gave up 2 bases, with 15 bases separating them. This CDR3 has 16 amino acids. CDR3 loop: CASSATVLVNTGELFF. CDR3 DNA sequence: TGTGCCAGCAGCGCGACTGTGCTAGTTAACACCGGGGAGCTGTTTTTT.

This chain uses TRBV11-2 with TRBJ2-2; tentatively, D is TRBD1 or TRBD2 (6 bases each). Germline CDR1 and CDR2: SGHAT and FQNNGV. The CDR3 consists of 16 residues. Trimming stripped 2 bases from V and 4 bases from J, with 14 bases between. The CDR3 nucleotides are TGTGCCAGCAGCTTAAGGGAGGACAGTTTCACCGGGGAGCTGTTTTTT. Translation gives CASSLREDSFTGELFF.

The CDR3 nucleotides are TGTGCCAGCAGCTTATCCGGGTCTGAAGGGAAGACCCAGTACTTC. As protein: CASSLSGSEGKTQYF. The rearrangement links TRBV7-7 to TRBJ2-5; D is unresolved. With 2 bases removed from V and 6 bases from J, the gap between germline ends came to 16 bases. The CDR3 is 15 amino acids. The germline CDR1 and CDR2 sequences are SSHAT and FNYEAQ (reference sequence).

The V call is TRBV20-1, the J call TRBJ2-3; D is unresolved. CDR1 and CDR2 from the germline V gene are DFQATT and SNEGSKA (reference sequence). The CDR3 has 11 amino acids. The V and J ends lost 7 bases and 0 bases respectively, with 5 bases between them. The CDR3 protein is CSGESTDTQYF. DNA of the CDR3: TGCAGTGGTGAGAGCACAGATACGCAGTATTTT.

This clone was counted many times. The rearrangement links TRBV10-2 to TRBJ2-1; 7 nucleotides align to TRBD2. The CDR3 totals 14 residues. Germline V gene lookup returns CDR1 WSHSY and CDR2 SAAADI. V lost 4 bases, J lost 9 bases, and 9 bases stayed unmatched. The CDR3 DNA reads TGCGCCAGCAGTGGGGCGGGAGAGGTCAGTGAGCAGTTCTTC. The encoded protein is CASSGAGEVSEQFF.

The CDR3 here is CASSLNSRGAEAFF. CDR3 DNA: TGTGCCAGCAGCTTAAATTCCCGGGGGGCTGAAGCTTTCTTT. The chain joins TRBV7-6 to TRBJ1-1, with a possible D match to TRBD1 (5 bases). The CDR3 totals 14 residues. The V and J ends lost 2 bases and 6 bases respectively, with 13 bases between them. Germline assignment: CDR1 SGHVS and CDR2 FNYEAQ.

The chain is built from TRBV29-1 and TRBJ2-5; tentatively, D is TRBD1 (5 bases). Germline assignment: CDR1 SQVTM and CDR2 ANQGSEA. This CDR3 is built from 12 residues. V was cut by 5 bases and J by 7 bases, with 14 bases left in between. For the CDR3, the DNA is TGCAGCGTTAATCACAGGATTGGGACCCAGTACTTC. This codes for CSVNHRIGTQYF.

CDR3 sequence reads: CASRTGGAGKGYTF. Written as DNA, the CDR3 is TGTGCCAGCAGGACAGGGGGCGCGGGGAAAGGCTACACCTTC. This chain joins TRBV28 and TRBJ1-2; TRBD1 matches 10 bases. This CDR3 spans 14 amino acids. The V gene's germline CDR1 is MDHEN and CDR2 SYDVKM. V was pared by 6 bases and J by 8 bases, with 9 bases of the junction left unmatched.

Concerning this clone: A much larger clone sits a single nucleotide away, making a read error possible. At the DNA level, this CDR3 is encoded by other sequences in the same sample as well. This chain connects TRBV28 to TRBJ1-2, with D perhaps TRBD1 (5 bases). The CDR3 totals 12 residues. Trimming shortened V by 5 bases and J by 2 bases, and 6 bases separated the two germline ends. Per the germline V gene, CDR1 is MDHEN and CDR2 is SYDVKM. Here the CDR3 DNA reads TGTGCCAGCAGTCGGGGCAACTATGGCTACACCTTC. Translation: CASSRGNYGYTF.

This clone was picked up one time. The rearrangement joins TRBV7-9 to TRBJ1-3, with a weak D call TRBD1 (5 bases). This CDR3 has 14 amino acids. Trimming stripped 5 bases from V and 8 bases from J, with 16 bases between. Per germline, CDR1 SEHNR and CDR2 FQNEAQ (reference sequence). CDR3 nucleotides: TGTGCCAGCAGCAGGGACCCAAGCAGGGACACCATATATTTT. This codes for CASSRDPSRDTIYF. The whole variable domain, remainder taken from reference TRBV7-9 and TRBJ1-3, is DTGVSQNPRHKITKRGQNVTFRCDPISEHNRLYWYRQTLGQGPEFLTYFQNEAQLEKSRLLSDRFSAERPKGSFSTLEIQRTEQGDSAMYLCASSRDPSRDTIYFGEGSWLTVV.

This sequence joins TRBV27 and TRBJ2-3; 10 bases align to TRBD2. This CDR3 is built from 14 residues. J lost 0 bases, V lost 8 bases, and 2 bases had no gene match. Germline V lookup: CDR1 MNHEY, CDR2 SMNVEV (reference sequence). CDR3 DNA sequence: TGTGCCAGCCGGACTAGCGGAAGCACAGATACGCAGTATTTT. Residues: CASRTSGSTDTQYF.

The rearrangement links TRBV7-2 to TRBJ2-3, with 8 positions matching TRBD1. V shed 7 bases, J shed 2 bases, and the junction held 8 bases outside the gene matches. The CDR3 is 15 residues long. Germline CDR1 reads SGHTA; CDR2 reads FQGNSA. CDR3: CASNYGQGYTDTQYF. The CDR3 DNA is TGTGCCAGCAACTACGGACAGGGCTACACAGATACGCAGTATTTT.

V and J are TRBV11-2 and TRBJ1-1; D gene unclear. Trimming cost V 5 bases and J 0 bases, with 10 bases left between them. The CDR3 consists of 14 residues. The germline V gene has CDR1 SGHAT and CDR2 FQNNGV. The CDR3 loop reads CASSAIRVNTEAFF. DNA of the CDR3: TGTGCCAGCAGCGCAATCCGTGTGAACACTGAAGCTTTCTTT.

This clone has only one observation. The chain employs TRBV11-3 and TRBJ2-1; tentatively, D is TRBD2 (6 bases). Trimming pared 5 bases from V and 7 bases from J, leaving 6 bases between. From germline, CDR1 is SGHNT and CDR2 YENEEA. This CDR3 spans 11 amino acids. CDR3 protein: CASSRENEQFF. CDR3 in DNA: TGTGCCAGCAGCCGGGAGAATGAGCAGTTCTTC. The full variable domain, rest sourced from reference TRBV11-3 and TRBJ2-1, is EAGVVQSPRYKIIEKKQPVAFWCNPISGHNTLYWYLQNLGQGPELLIRYENEEAVDDSQLPKDRFSAERLKGVDSTLKIQPAELGDSAVYLCASSRENEQFFGPGTRLTVL.

The rearrangement joins TRBV18 to TRBJ2-7, with D possibly being TRBD1 or TRBD2 (5 bases each). Germline V gene lookup returns CDR1 KGHSH and CDR2 LQKENI. With 1 base removed from V and 2 bases from J, the gap between germline ends came to 6 bases. This CDR3 has 13 residues. CDR3 DNA sequence: TGTGCCAGCTCACCACGGGACCCCTACGAGCAGTACTTC. This gives the protein CASSPRDPYEQYF.

This clone was seen a handful of times. The chain has TRBV11-2 and TRBJ2-2; D is tentatively TRBD1 or TRBD2 (5 bases each). V lost 6 bases, J lost 5 bases, and 19 bases lay in between. The CDR3 runs to 16 residues. From germline, CDR1 is SGHAT and CDR2 FQNNGV. CDR3 nucleotides: TGTGCCAGCAGTATTTCCGGGACCTCAGGGACCGGGGAGCTGTTTTTT. This sequence encodes CASSISGTSGTGELFF.

This chain uses TRBV28 with TRBJ1-4; D gene uncertain. V shed 6 bases and J shed 12 bases, with 11 bases lying between them. The CDR3 is made up of 11 amino acids. Germline V gene sequence: CDR1 MDHEN, CDR2 SYDVKM. This CDR3 reads CASRVFGELFF. For the CDR3, the DNA is TGTGCCAGCAGGGTCTTTGGGGAACTGTTTTTT.